A selection of T cell receptor beta chains follows, all from one sample in a study of cytomegalovirus exposure and HLA in healthy donors. Sequencing was performed with immunoSEQ multiplex PCR; in TCRdb, only in-frame clones are kept and a portion is missing. The sample comprises around 150,000 clones, roughly 73% of which are singletons, and about 7.7% rests with the top ten. Sequenced input: PBMCs. These receptors were taken from a woman aged 40-49 years in good health and CMV-seropositive. The CDR3 runs from the conserved cysteine through the conserved F or W. The D gene is left open where the match is weak. Size is stated for part of the rows, as once, few or many counts, or as a class when the clone is expanded.

j_call | d_call | v_call | clone_size | cdr3_nt | cdr3_aa
TRBJ1-2 | . | TRBV11-1 | . | TGTGCCAGCAGCTCGCCGAACCTCCTAAGTGGCTACACCTTC | CASSSPNLLSGYTF
TRBJ1-5 | . | TRBV6-6 | . | TGTGCCAGCAGCCCCCCCCCGGGTGGTCAGCCCCAGCATTTT | CASSPPPGGQPQHF
TRBJ1-1 | . | TRBV11-2 | . | TGTGCCAGCAGCTTAGCAGGGAACACTGAAGCTTTCTTT | CASSLAGNTEAFF
TRBJ2-5 | TRBD2 | TRBV7-9 | . | TGTGCCAGCATCCCCGGGGGGGGTAGCCAAGAGACCCAGTACTTC | CASIPGGGSQETQYF
TRBJ2-7 | TRBD1 | TRBV7-2 | . | TGTGCCAGCACCCCTAACAGGGGTCCCTACGAGCAGTACTTC | CASTPNRGPYEQYF
TRBJ2-3 | . | TRBV27 | . | TGTGCCAGCAGTTTATTTTCGGGAGTGCAAACAGATACGCAGTATTTT | CASSLFSGVQTDTQYF
TRBJ1-5 | . | TRBV7-2 | . | TGTGCCAGCAGTCCGTCTGCGGATCAGCCCCAGCATTTT | CASSPSADQPQHF
TRBJ2-5 | TRBD1 | TRBV7-9 | . | TGTGCCAGCAGCCTCCGACAGGGAGAAGAGACCCAGTACTTC | CASSLRQGEETQYF
TRBJ2-3 | . | TRBV5-4 | . | TGTGCCAGCAGCTTACCCAGCGGCACAGATACGCAGTATTTT | CASSLPSGTDTQYF
TRBJ2-5 | . | TRBV18 | . | TGTGCCAGCTCACCCTCGGGATCCACCCAAGAGACCCAGTACTTC | CASSPSGSTQETQYF
TRBJ2-5 | TRBD2 | TRBV18 | . | TGTGCCAGCTCACCCACGGGACTAGCGGGTAAAGAGACCCAGTACTTC | CASSPTGLAGKETQYF
TRBJ2-1 | . | TRBV7-3 | . | TGTGCCAGCAGCTTAGTGGCGGACAATGAGCAGTTCTTC | CASSLVADNEQFF
TRBJ2-7 | . | TRBV25-1 | . | TGTGCCAGCAGTGAATCAAGTGGACAGCCCTACGAGCAGTACTTC | CASSESSGQPYEQYF
TRBJ1-3 | TRBD1 | TRBV29-1 | once | TGCAGCGTTGGACAGGGTAGTGGAAACACCATATATTTT | CSVGQGSGNTIYF
TRBJ1-4 | . | TRBV27 | few | TGTGCCAGCCGAAACAGGGCGTCAACTAATGAAAAACTGTTTTTT | CASRNRASTNEKLFF
TRBJ2-6 | . | TRBV25-1 | . | TGTGCCAGCAGTAACAGACAGTCTGGGGCCAACGTCCTGACTTTC | CASSNRQSGANVLTF
TRBJ1-1 | . | TRBV7-6 | . | TGTGCCAGCAGCGTACAGGCCGGGGGGAACACTGAAGCTTTCTTT | CASSVQAGGNTEAFF
TRBJ2-7 | . | TRBV6-5 | . | TGTGCCAGCAGCCCGGGACTTTCCTACGAGCAGTACTTC | CASSPGLSYEQYF
TRBJ1-1 | . | TRBV11-1 | . | TGTGCCAGCAGCTTAGTTGGCCATGAAGCTTTCTTT | CASSLVGHEAFF
TRBJ2-7 | TRBD1 | TRBV7-2 | . | TGTGCCAGCAGCGGAGACAGGGGCCGCCGTCTCTACGAGCAGTACTTC | CASSGDRGRRLYEQYF
TRBJ2-3 | . | TRBV2 | . | TGTGCCAGCAGTGCCCCGGACAGTCCCAGCACAGATACGCAGTATTTT | CASSAPDSPSTDTQYF
TRBJ1-5 | . | TRBV28 | . | TGTGCCAGCAGTAGACGGGACACTTTGCATTTT | CASSRRDTLHF
TRBJ2-2 | TRBD1 | TRBV29-1 | . | TGCAGCGTTGGTTGGCAGGGGGAGACCGGGGAGCTGTTTTTT | CSVGWQGETGELFF
TRBJ2-2 | TRBD2 | TRBV4-2 | once | TGTGCCAGCAGCCATGTTGGACTAGCGGGAGAGAATGGGGAGCTGTTTTTT | CASSHVGLAGENGELFF